These 13 T cell receptor beta chains share one sample of origin, sequenced in a study of T cells in Graves' hyperthyroidism and ophthalmopathy. It was RNA transcripts that yielded the amplified TCR beta CDR3 regions. Initially, a first-round RT-PCR of the TCR CDR3 employed the HTBI primer set. TCRdb ran MiXCR on the multiplex PCR reads and lists one entry per CDR3 protein. This table holds around 340,000 distinct CDR3 sequences, over 15% found once. The specimen was blood. The receptors originated from a man younger than 40 with Graves' hyperthyroidism.

This clonotype was found many times. The CDR3 here is CASSSAQSGRETQYF. The DNA for the CDR3 is TGTGCCAGCAGCTCCGCCCAGAGCGGGAGAGAGACCCAGTACTTC. The chain carries TRBV7-2 and TRBJ2-5; TRBD2 agrees at 8 bases. Trimming took 4 bases from V and 4 from J; bases not matched to a gene: 8. CDR3 length: 15 amino acids. The germline CDR1 and CDR2 sequences are SGHTA and FQGNSA.

The J gene is TRBJ2-2, the V gene TRBV10-3; D remains ambiguous. Germline V lookup: CDR1 ENHRY, CDR2 SYGVKD. The V gene lost 5 bases and the J gene lost 5 bases, with 3 bases spanning the gap. This CDR3 has 11 residues. In nucleotides, the CDR3 is TGTGCCATCAGTCAAACCGGGGAGCTGTTTTTT. As protein: CAISQTGELFF.

Notes on this clonotype: One junction end does not reproduce the germline sequence, and a read error may be involved. The chain uses TRBV15 and TRBJ2-1; D call uncertain. The CDR3 contains 13 residues. Germline CDR1 and CDR2: LNHNV and YYDKDF (reference sequence). CDR3 DNA: TGTGTCACCAGCAGAGATTATAGAATAGTGCAGTTCTTC. Its protein product is CVTSRDYRIVQFF. Looking up the rest from reference TRBV15 and TRBJ2-1 gives the full variable domain: DAMVIQNPRYQVTQFGKPVTLSCSQTLNHNVMYWYQQKSSQAPKLLFHYYDKDFNNEADTPDNFQSRRPNTSFCFLDIRSPGLGDTAMYLCVTSRDYRIVQFFGPGTRLTVL.

This sequence joins TRBV9 and TRBJ2-7; D call uncertain. The germline V and J ends were trimmed by 1 base and 0 bases, with 8 bases remaining between them. This CDR3 is built from 14 residues. CDR1 is SGDLS and CDR2 is YYNGEE in the germline V gene. The CDR3 DNA is TGTGCCAGCAGCGTATCCGTCAGCTCCTACGAGCAGTACTTC. It is translated as CASSVSVSSYEQYF.

This clonotype has at least ten counts. J is TRBJ2-1 and V is TRBV11-2; possibly TRBD2 for D (7 bases). The CDR3 contains 19 residues. Germline CDR1 and CDR2: SGHAT and FQNNGV. The ends were cut back, 5 bases at V and 0 bases at J, with 23 bases in the middle. CDR3 nucleotide sequence: TGTGCCAGCAGCCCGGTGAGGGGGGGAGCGGAGAGCTCCTACAATGAGCAGTTCTTC. Protein: CASSPVRGGAESSYNEQFF.

Of note for this clonotype: The conserved closing phenylalanine or tryptophan is absent in this CDR3, likely reflecting a read error. J is TRBJ1-1 and V is TRBV6-1, with 7 bases that match TRBD1. From germline, CDR1 is MNHNS and CDR2 SASEGT. The CDR3 consists of 14 residues. Unmatched junction bases numbered 7, after V lost 5 bases and J lost 4 bases. CDR3 sequence (DNA): TGTGCCAGCAGTTATCAGGGGGGAGGCACTGAAGCTTTCCTT. Its translation: CASSYQGGGTEAFL.

This clonotype was observed a handful of times. CDR3 sequence: CSVKGRLNTEAFF. The CDR3 bases are TGCAGCGTTAAGGGCAGACTTAACACTGAAGCTTTCTTT. The rearrangement uses TRBV29-1 and TRBJ1-1, with unresolved D. Germline V gene data show CDR1 as SQVTM and CDR2 as ANQGSEA. Trimming removed 5 bases at V and 2 bases at J, with 12 bases between. The CDR3 extends over 13 amino acids. The full variable domain, completed using reference TRBV29-1 and TRBJ1-1, is SAVISQKPSRDICQRGTSLTIQCQVDSQVTMMFWYRQQPGQSLTLIATANQGSEATYESGFVIDKFPISRPNLTFSTLTVSNMSPEDSSIYLCSVKGRLNTEAFFGQGTRLTVV.

The genes are TRBV24-1 and TRBJ2-2; TRBD1 matches 7 bases. Losses at the gene ends were 3 bases for V and 4 bases for J; bases not matched to a gene: 7. The V gene's germline CDR1 is KGHDR and CDR2 SFDVKD. The CDR3 runs to 16 residues. For the CDR3, the DNA is TGTGCCACCAGTGATCTAGGGACAGTAAGCACCGGGGAGCTGTTTTTT. It translates to CATSDLGTVSTGELFF.

This clonotype was seen ten or more times. The chain's CDR3 is CASSQDRQAIYEQYF. The CDR3 nucleotides are TGTGCCAGCAGCCAGGACCGACAGGCTATCTACGAGCAGTACTTC. The V call is TRBV3-1, the J call TRBJ2-7, with D perhaps matching TRBD1 (6 bases). CDR3 length equals 15 residues. Between the trimmed V and J ends, which lost 3 bases and 3 bases, there was a span of 15 bases. CDR1 and CDR2 (germline): LGHDT, YNNKEL (reference sequence).

The chain has TRBV6-2 or TRBV6-3 and TRBJ2-1; 7 nucleotides match TRBD2. The CDR3 consists of 15 residues. J gave up 1 base and V 5 bases, and 5 bases lay outside the gene matches. Germline assignment: CDR1 MNHEY and CDR2 SVGEGT. The CDR3 DNA reads TGTGCCAGCAGTATTCTAGCGGTTTCCTACAATGAGCAGTTCTTC. This translates into CASSILAVSYNEQFF.

J is TRBJ1-2 and V is TRBV6-5, with TRBD1 identical over 10 bases. V shed 3 bases and J 7 bases; nucleotides not matched to a gene: 8. The CDR3 covers 15 residues. The germline V gene encodes CDR1 MNHEY and CDR2 SVGAGI. DNA of the CDR3: TGTGCCAGCAGTTATGTGGGGACAGGGGTTTTTGGCTACACCTTC. The encoded protein is CASSYVGTGVFGYTF.

This clonotype was counted ten times or more. The V call is TRBV20-1, the J call TRBJ1-2; D is ambiguous. This CDR3 region has 10 residues. V lost 2 bases, J lost 8 bases, and 6 bases lay in between. Germline V CDR1 and CDR2: DFQATT, SNEGSKA (reference sequence). The DNA for the CDR3 is TGCAGTGCTAGATGGACCGGCTACACCTTC. It translates to CSARWTGYTF.

There are many counts of this clonotype. The genes are TRBV3-1 and TRBJ2-3, with D maybe TRBD2 (5 bases). V was clipped by 0 bases and J by 10 bases, with 8 bases between them. In germline, CDR1 is LGHDT, CDR2 YNNKEL (reference sequence). CDR3 length equals 12 residues. The CDR3 reads CASSQEEGPQYF. The CDR3 coding sequence is TGTGCCAGCAGCCAAGAAGAGGGTCCGCAGTATTTT.